A selection of T cell receptor beta chains follows, all from one sample in a study of regulatory T cells in long-lasting Graves disease. TCRdb re-called the multiplex PCR reads with MiXCR, one entry per CDR3 protein. This sample has approximately 470,000 distinct CDR3 sequences; around 15% occur once, and the top ten carry 9% to 15%. These same records also appear under a second study, on T cells in Graves' hyperthyroidism and ophthalmopathy.

Sequences were derived from peripheral blood mononuclear cells (PBMCs), sampled at new diagnosis, from a patient treated with antithyroid drugs. The receptors originated from a man aged 40-50 years with Graves disease. CDR3s include the opening cysteine and the closing phenylalanine or tryptophan. Each record gives: D gene, clone size, V gene, J gene, CDR3 DNA, CDR3 protein. The D gene is left open where the match is weak. Not all rows give a size; the values are once, few, many and, for expanded clones, a class.

>-|many|TRBV11-2|TRBJ1-1
TGTGCCAGCAGCCCAATACGAGGGACGTCGGGGATGAACACTGAAGCTTTCTTT
CASSPIRGTSGMNTEAFF
>-|-|TRBV20-1|TRBJ1-2
TGCAGTGCTAGAGAAGGGGTCGGCTATGGCTACACCTTC
CSAREGVGYGYTF
>TRBD2|many|TRBV2|TRBJ2-7
TGTGCCAGCCGAACTAGCGCAAACTCCTACGAGCAGTACTTC
CASRTSANSYEQYF
>TRBD2|-|TRBV3-1|TRBJ2-1
TGTGCCAGCAGCCTGGGACTAGCGGGAGCAGAGACCCAGTTCTTC
CASSLGLAGAETQFF
>-|many|TRBV12-3/TRBV12-4|TRBJ2-7
TGTGCCAGCAGTCAGACCAGAAAGAACGAGCAGTACTTC
CASSQTRKNEQYF
>-|many|TRBV5-1|TRBJ2-7
TGCGCCAGCACCCTTGGGGATCTGAGCTCCTACGAGCAGTACTTC
CASTLGDLSSYEQYF
>TRBD2|-|TRBV19|TRBJ2-7
TGTGCCAGTAGTATAACCGGACTAGCGGGAGTCTACGAGCAGTACTTC
CASSITGLAGVYEQYF
>-|few|TRBV30|TRBJ2-5
TGTGCCTGGAGTCATCGACCAGACCAAGAGACCCAGTACTTC
CAWSHRPDQETQYF
>TRBD2|-|TRBV20-1|TRBJ2-7
TGCAGTGCTAGAGCCCCGGGTGGACTAGCGGGAGGCAGCGGGTACGAGCAGTACTTC
CSARAPGGLAGGSGYEQYF
>TRBD2|-|TRBV6-1|TRBJ2-7
TGTGCCAGCACTCCAGGGACTAGCGGGAGGGCCTGGGAGCAGTACTTC
CASTPGTSGRAWEQYF
>-|-|TRBV7-6|TRBJ1-5
TGTGCCAGCAGCTTTCAGATAAACTATAGCAATCAGCCCCAGCATTTT
CASSFQINYSNQPQHF
>-|many|TRBV28|TRBJ2-3
TGTGCCAGCAGGGGGGCGGGGGCAGATACGCAGTATTTT
CASRGAGADTQYF
>TRBD2|-|TRBV20-1|TRBJ2-5
TGCAGTGCTGGACTTGCTAGCGGGAGGAAAGAGACCCAGTACTTC
CSAGLASGRKETQYF
>TRBD2|-|TRBV20-1|TRBJ2-7
TGCAGTGCTAGATCGTGGGGACTAGCGGGATTTAGGCAATACGAGCAGTACTTC
CSARSWGLAGFRQYEQYF
>TRBD2|-|TRBV3-1|TRBJ2-2
TGTGCCAGCAGCCCGGGACTAGCGGGAGGGCCATACACCGGGGAGCTGTTTTTT
CASSPGLAGGPYTGELFF
>TRBD1|few|TRBV5-1|TRBJ2-6
TGCGCCAGCAGCCCAAACCCAGGGGGCTCTGGGGCCAACGTCCTGACTTTC
CASSPNPGGSGANVLTF
>-|-|TRBV18|TRBJ2-1
TGTGCCAGCTCACCACCGGAGGGCAGGTCCTACAATGAGCAGTTCTTC
CASSPPEGRSYNEQFF
>-|few|TRBV10-3|TRBJ1-5
TGTGCCATCAGTGAAGGCGGAGAGGAGGGTCAGCCCCAGCATTTT
CAISEGGEEGQPQHF
>-|-|TRBV12-3/TRBV12-4|TRBJ2-2
TGTGCCAGCACCGTGGGCTTGAACACCGGGGAGCTGTTTTTT
CASTVGLNTGELFF
>TRBD2|many|TRBV7-2|TRBJ2-3
TGTGCCAGCAGCTCGCAGGCGGGGGACGTTACGCAGTATTTT
CASSSQAGDVTQYF
>-|many|TRBV20-1|TRBJ2-1
TGCAGTGCTAGAGTAATACCCGTTACAAATGAGCAGTTCTTC
CSARVIPVTNEQFF
>-|-|TRBV9|TRBJ2-7
TGTGCCAGCAGCGTAGGATGGGGGGCAACCTACGAGCAGTACTTC
CASSVGWGATYEQYF
>-|many|TRBV11-2|TRBJ2-5
TGTGCCAGCAGCTTAGGTAACAGGGAAGAGACCCAGTACTTC
CASSLGNREETQYF
>TRBD1|-|TRBV18|TRBJ2-7
TGTGCCAGCTCACCAATTCAGGGGGCCTACGAGCAGTACTTC
CASSPIQGAYEQYF
>-|few|TRBV20-1|TRBJ1-5
TGCAGTGCTAGCGAGGGAGGGTTCCAGCCCCAGCATTTT
CSASEGGFQPQHF
>TRBD2|-|TRBV7-9|TRBJ2-7
TGTGCCAGCGGGACTAGCGACTCCTACGAGCAGTACTTC
CASGTSDSYEQYF
>-|-|TRBV20-1|TRBJ2-7
TGCAGTGCTAGAGATCGAGGACTTTTCTCCTACGAGCAGTACTTC
CSARDRGLFSYEQYF
>TRBD2|-|TRBV3-1|TRBJ2-4
TGTGCCAGCAGCCAAGACCTAGCGGGAGAGGTAGCCAAAAACATTCAGTACTTC
CASSQDLAGEVAKNIQYF
>-|many|TRBV27|TRBJ2-4
TGTGCCAGCAGTTCGATGGCGACAGGTCTAGCCAAAAACATTCAGTACTTC
CASSSMATGLAKNIQYF
>TRBD1|many|TRBV3-1|TRBJ2-7
TGTGCCAGCAGCCGAAGACAGGGGTGGTACGAGCAGTACTTC
CASSRRQGWYEQYF
>-|few|TRBV14|TRBJ2-3
TGTGCCAGCAGCCAATTCATCACAGATACGCAGTATTTT
CASSQFITDTQYF
>-|many|TRBV11-2|TRBJ2-7
TGTGCCAGCAGCTCGCCAGCTCGAGGGGGCTACGAGCAGTACTTC
CASSSPARGGYEQYF
>-|-|TRBV28|TRBJ1-2
TGTGCCAGCCAAGGCTTCTATGGCTACACCTTC
CASQGFYGYTF
>-|-|TRBV11-3|TRBJ2-7
TGTGCCAGCAGCTTCGGGGTAGCGTCCTACGAGCAGTACTTC
CASSFGVASYEQYF
>-|many|TRBV18|TRBJ2-1
TGTGCCAGCTCCTGGGTCCTAGAGGGTGAGCAGTTCTTC
CASSWVLEGEQFF
>TRBD2|few|TRBV28|TRBJ2-1
TGTGCCAGCAGTCCATCCGGGACTAGCGACCACAATGAGCAGTTCTTC
CASSPSGTSDHNEQFF
>-|many|TRBV6-1|TRBJ1-5
TGTGCCAGCAAAATAGGGCCCGGCAATCAGCCCCAGCATTTT
CASKIGPGNQPQHF
>TRBD1|many|TRBV5-1|TRBJ2-2
TGCGCCAGCAGCTTGGGCCACAGGGGGTTCACCGGGGAGCTGTTTTTT
CASSLGHRGFTGELFF
>-|many|TRBV11-2|TRBJ2-1
TGTGCCAGCAGCTTAACTGTCGGCCTGCACAATGAGCAGTTCTTC
CASSLTVGLHNEQFF
>-|few|TRBV12-3/TRBV12-4|TRBJ2-1
TGTGCCAGCAGTCCGCCCGGGGTTCTAGTCGGCTTCTTC
CASSPPGVLVGFF
>TRBD1|-|TRBV20-1|TRBJ2-2
TGCAGTGCTAGGGGGGACAGGGGGACAGCCGGGGAGCTGTTTTTT
CSARGDRGTAGELFF
>TRBD2|many|TRBV20-1|TRBJ2-3
TGCAGTGCTAGACCTAGCGGGAGGGTACTCACAGATACGCAGTATTTT
CSARPSGRVLTDTQYF
>-|few|TRBV6-2/TRBV6-3|TRBJ1-3
TGTGCCAGCAGTTACTCGGAGGGAGTCTCTGGAAACACCATATATTTT
CASSYSEGVSGNTIYF
>-|-|TRBV9|TRBJ2-5
TGTGCCAGCAGCGTAGGGGGTCTGGTGGAGACCCAGTACTTC
CASSVGGLVETQYF
>TRBD2|-|TRBV28|TRBJ2-3
TGTGCCAGCAGTTTGTGGACTAGCGGCGATACGCAGTATTTT
CASSLWTSGDTQYF
>-|many|TRBV12-3/TRBV12-4|TRBJ1-5
TGTGCCAGCAGTTCTCCGGGGATGGGGGATCAGCCCCAGCATTTT
CASSSPGMGDQPQHF
>-|few|TRBV4-1|TRBJ1-2
TGCGCCAGCAGCCAAGGTTCAGGAGATGGCTACACCTTC
CASSQGSGDGYTF
>TRBD1|many|TRBV28|TRBJ2-7
TGTGCCAGCAGTCCCGGGACAGCAGCCGCTCGTCGGCAGTACTTC
CASSPGTAAARRQYF
>TRBD2|once|TRBV20-1|TRBJ2-7
TGCAGTGCCAAGGGGACTAGCGACTACGAGCAGTACTTC
CSAKGTSDYEQYF
>-|many|TRBV11-2|TRBJ2-3
TGCGCCAGCAGCTTAGGGACTAGCACAGATACGCAGTATTTT
CASSLGTSTDTQYF
>-|many|TRBV2|TRBJ2-2
TGTGCCAGCGGGGCAATAGCGACTTACGTAGCCGGGGAGCTGTTTTTT
CASGAIATYVAGELFF